Listed below are T cell receptor beta chains from one sample, sequenced in a study of cytomegalovirus exposure and HLA in healthy donors. TCRdb's table, derived via immunoSEQ multiplex PCR, lists solely in-frame clones and lacks some. The table lists about 110,000 clones, approximately 90% of them singletons. The sequencing input was PBMCs. These receptors were obtained from a woman aged 18-35 years in good health and CMV-seronegative. The CDR3 runs from the conserved cysteine through the conserved F or W.

CDR3,V,J
CASSLDRGEGYTF,TRBV6-1,TRBJ1-2
CAWTRSYNEQFF,TRBV30,TRBJ2-1
CASSATRTETYEQYF,TRBV9,TRBJ2-7
CAWSSNRGTEAFF,TRBV30,TRBJ1-1
CASSLARGRTEAFF,TRBV7-6,TRBJ1-1
CASSPRTPSYEQYF,TRBV21-1,TRBJ2-7
CASSQDIPPRIGNTIYF,TRBV4-3,TRBJ1-3
CASSPGDRGLYGYTF,TRBV7-2,TRBJ1-2
CAWSPLGEQYF,TRBV30,TRBJ2-7
CASSPRTSGGNEQFF,TRBV10-1,TRBJ2-1
CASSPGGGARTEAFF,TRBV4-1,TRBJ1-1
CASSGRRQVISGANVLTF,TRBV2,TRBJ2-6
CASSLQDSGNTIYF,TRBV5-1,TRBJ1-3
CASSEQNNSPLHF,TRBV2,TRBJ1-6
CASSLGTGGYVTEAFF,TRBV5-1,TRBJ1-1
CASSLGLRDYGYTF,TRBV11-2,TRBJ1-2
CSVEGDRVFADTQYF,TRBV29-1,TRBJ2-3
CASSMSGAGTYNEQFF,TRBV5-1,TRBJ2-1
CASSLKQGVQETQYF,TRBV27,TRBJ2-5
CASSPFEQFF,TRBV23-1,TRBJ2-1
CASRQGSGNTIYF,TRBV27,TRBJ1-3
CASSFRQGAMNEQFF,TRBV11-2,TRBJ2-1
CASSPPTTGGTQYF,TRBV7-2,TRBJ2-3
CASSLSFLTSGGSYEQYF,TRBV28,TRBJ2-7
CATSRGDRSYIPQHF,TRBV15,TRBJ1-5
CASSPGQGGEAFF,TRBV28,TRBJ1-1
CASSATGGQLYGYTF,TRBV6-6,TRBJ1-2
CASSLGTGRTYGYTF,TRBV5-6,TRBJ1-2
CASSPETGTGLYNEQFF,TRBV18,TRBJ2-1
CASSFLDRNTEAFF,TRBV5-1,TRBJ1-1
CASSGGQGPRPHYNEQFF,TRBV7-2,TRBJ2-1
CASSPQTGNTEAFF,TRBV5-1,TRBJ1-1
CSVGQLDGYTF,TRBV29-1,TRBJ1-2
CASSRRGDGEQYF,TRBV4-3,TRBJ2-7
CASSVGQGHEETQYF,TRBV2,TRBJ2-5
CASSSQLDRSGEQYF,TRBV5-4,TRBJ2-7
CASRREGDSGLNGYTF,TRBV7-2,TRBJ1-2
CASDTSGGPGETQYF,TRBV9,TRBJ2-5
CASSLSWDSSRYTF,TRBV5-8,TRBJ1-2
CASSLPGYEQYF,TRBV27,TRBJ2-7